Listed here is a single T cell receptor beta chain. These data originate in a study of control samples from healthy donors and cancer patients. CDR3 length equals 14 residues. Germline V lookup: CDR1 MNHEY, CDR2 SVGAGI. J lost 5 bases, V lost 2 bases, and 5 bases had no gene match. Assay used: immunoSEQ multiplex PCR; TCRdb lists only in-frame clones, some missing. Found here are tens of thousands of clones, 84% of them singletons; the top ten hold about 3%. The sequenced sample consisted of PBMCs. This TCR derives from a woman aged 45 to 65 with lung cancer. The V call is TRBV6-5, the J call TRBJ2-5; 7 nucleotides line up with TRBD1. The CDR3 DNA follows: TGTGCCAGCAGTTACAGGGGGCGCGGGGAGACCCAGTACTTC. As protein: CASSYRGRGETQYF.